Described below is a single T cell receptor beta chain sequence and its context. The data stem from a study of blood T cell repertoires in COVID-19. Study overall: COVID-19 samples from acute and convalescent phases originated in the United States, Italy and Spain.

Clones were sequenced by immunoSEQ multiplex PCR, and TCRdb holds only the in-frame ones, with some missing. Of 170,000 or so clones listed, roughly 84% are singletons. Germline-derived CDR1 and CDR2 are SGHAT and FQNNGV. The CDR3 extends over 13 amino acids. Trimming pared 5 bases from V and 9 bases from J, leaving 14 bases between. This clonotype was obtained from a woman aged 50 to 60 who had recovered from COVID-19. This chain uses TRBV11-2 with TRBJ2-1; D perhaps matches TRBD2 (5 bases). Sequenced sample: PBMCs or T cells enriched from blood (not recorded which). The CDR3, as DNA: TGTGCCAGCAGCACAGAACGGGGAGTTGAGCAGTTCTTC. Protein sequence: CASSTERGVEQFF.